A single sample is the source of the 29 T cell receptor beta chains below, sequenced in a study of T cell repertoires in cytomegalovirus infection. These receptors have no identified antigens. TCRdb used MiXCR to reprocess the reads, holding one entry per CDR3 protein. The sample lists some 940,000 distinct CDR3 sequences, 31% seen once, with over 12% in the top ten. The input for sequencing was cultured CD8+ T cells from PBMCs, taken from culture after CMV antigen stimulation. These receptor sequences come from a human donor in good health (CMV status not recorded). Some clones in this sample may be carry-over from other donors' samples.

This chain connects TRBV6-1 to TRBJ1-2; no reliable D call. CDR3 length: 14 amino acids. Between the trimmed V and J ends, which lost 5 bases and 7 bases, there was a span of 17 bases. Germline loops: CDR1 MNHNS, CDR2 SASEGT. CDR3 loop: CASSPTPGPVGYTF. The CDR3 nucleotides read TGTGCCAGCAGTCCGACACCGGGCCCTGTTGGCTACACCTTC.

This clonotype was picked up many times. The chain has TRBV7-6 and TRBJ2-7; D uncertain. The germline gives CDR1 SGHVS, CDR2 FNYEAQ. This CDR3 region has 13 residues. The V end lost 2 bases, the J end lost 3 bases, and 8 bases lay between the germline ends. The CDR3 region is CASSLTDFYEQYF. In nucleotides, the CDR3 is TGTGCCAGCAGCTTAACAGACTTCTACGAGCAGTACTTC.

This clonotype showed up many times. The chain employs TRBV7-9 and TRBJ2-3; D possibly corresponds to TRBD2 (6 bases). Germline-derived CDR1 and CDR2 are SEHNR and FQNEAQ (reference sequence). Trimming removed 6 bases from V and 1 base from J, with 11 bases in between. CDR3 size: 14 residues. DNA of the CDR3: TGTGCCAGCAGTCGGGACTCACGCACAGATACGCAGTATTTT. Translating gives CASSRDSRTDTQYF.

Only a few counts were recorded for this clonotype. This CDR3 is CATSLTPSYEQYV. The CDR3, as DNA: TGTGCCACCAGCCTGACACCCTCCTACGAGCAGTACGTC. This chain uses TRBV15 with TRBJ2-7; D not certain. This CDR3 has 13 residues. CDR1 is LNHNV, CDR2 YYDKDF, per germline (reference sequence). Trimming left V 5 bases short and J 0 bases short, with 8 bases between.

V gene TRBV29-1 combines with J gene TRBJ2-2, with D possibly called TRBD1 or TRBD2 (5 bases each). Germline V gene sequence: CDR1 SQVTM, CDR2 ANQGSEA. The CDR3 runs to 13 residues. V was trimmed by 7 bases and J by 0 bases, leaving 9 bases between them. CDR3 sequence (DNA): TGCAGCGCCCGGGACCCGAACACCGGGGAGCTGTTTTTT. It is translated as CSARDPNTGELFF.

The J gene is TRBJ1-6, the V gene TRBV2, with D unclear. The V end lost 8 bases, the J end lost 3 bases, and 11 bases lay between the germline ends. Germline CDR1 reads SNHLY; CDR2 reads FYNNEI. CDR3 length: 14 residues. The CDR3 loop is CASWEGIYNSPLHF. CDR3 bases: TGTGCCAGCTGGGAAGGGATCTATAATTCACCCCTCCACTTT.

The chain joins TRBV29-1 to TRBJ1-4; a weak D match, TRBD1 (5 bases). The CDR3 is 14 residues long. Trimming removed 4 bases from V and 10 bases from J, with 19 bases in between. Germline V gene data show CDR1 as SQVTM and CDR2 as ANQGSEA. The CDR3 region is CSVVVGGKGGKLFF. The CDR3 bases are TGCAGCGTTGTCGTGGGGGGTAAGGGAGGAAAACTGTTTTTT.

A few counts support this clonotype. CDR3 sequence: CASSQVLDTEAFF. The CDR3 DNA sequence: TGCGCCAGCAGCCAAGTTCTGGACACTGAAGCTTTCTTT. This chain joins TRBV4-3 and TRBJ1-1, with no clear D. With 1 base removed from V and 3 bases from J, the gap between germline ends came to 6 bases. The CDR3 has 13 residues. CDR1 and CDR2 (germline): LGHNA, YSLEER.

This clonotype was counted a few times. The V and J genes are TRBV7-6 and TRBJ2-5; D not resolved. Germline lookup yields CDR1 SGHVS and CDR2 FNYEAQ. This CDR3 has 12 amino acids. V gave up 5 bases and J gave up 5 bases, with 9 bases separating them. CDR3 in DNA: TGTGCCAGCAGCACGTCTGGTGAGACCCAGTACTTC. Encoded protein: CASSTSGETQYF. Full variable domain (missing parts from reference TRBV7-6 and TRBJ2-5): GAGVSQSPRYKVTKRGQDVALRCDPISGHVSLYWYRQALGQGPEFLTYFNYEAQQDKSGLPNDRFSAERPEGSISTLTIQRTEQRDSAMYRCASSTSGETQYFGPGTRLLVL.

This clonotype was seen a handful of times. This rearrangement joins TRBV28 to TRBJ1-5, with 8 bases that match TRBD1. This CDR3 region has 17 residues. J gave up 0 bases and V 6 bases, and 10 bases lay outside the gene matches. CDR1 is MDHEN, CDR2 SYDVKM, per germline. The CDR3: CASSNRGSGNSNQPQHF. Here the CDR3 DNA reads TGTGCCAGCAGCAACAGGGGGTCCGGGAATAGCAATCAGCCCCAGCATTTT.

This clonotype was found a few times. The chain couples TRBV29-1 to TRBJ2-1, with 11 bases aligning to TRBD2. The CDR3 covers 14 residues. Germline-derived CDR1 and CDR2 are SQVTM and ANQGSEA. V dropped 3 bases and J dropped 10; count of bases not matched to a gene: 8. CDR3 region: CSVDRSGGAKEQFF. CDR3 DNA sequence: TGCAGCGTTGATCGTAGCGGGGGGGCGAAAGAGCAGTTCTTC.

J is TRBJ1-1 and V is TRBV28; 8 bases map to TRBD1. In germline, CDR1 is MDHEN, CDR2 SYDVKM. The trim removed 6 bases at V and 13 bases at J, leaving 10 bases unmatched. The CDR3 contains 12 residues. CDR3 in DNA: TGTGCCAGCAGCTTTACAGGGGGTATCGTTTTCTTT. Translating it yields CASSFTGGIVFF. The full variable domain, rest sourced from reference TRBV28 and TRBJ1-1, is DVKVTQSSRYLVKRTGEKVFLECVQDMDHENMFWYRQDPGLGLRLIYFSYDVKMKEKGDIPEGYSVSREKKERFSLILESASTNQTSMYLCASSFTGGIVFFGQGTRLTVV.

V usage is TRBV27 and J usage is TRBJ2-1, with D possibly called TRBD1 or TRBD2 (6 bases each). The CDR3 extends over 16 amino acids. CDR1 and CDR2 from the germline V gene are MNHEY and SMNVEV (reference sequence). Deletions cut 5 bases from V and 0 bases from J, with 14 bases between. The CDR3 reads CASSPRGESSYNEQFF. The CDR3 DNA is TGTGCCAGCAGTCCTAGGGGGGAAAGCTCCTACAATGAGCAGTTCTTC.

Regarding this clonotype: One end of the junction fails to match germline, which may point to a read error. The rearrangement joins TRBV6-2 or TRBV6-3 to TRBJ2-2, with 12 nucleotides matching TRBD2. The CDR3 sequence is 19 residues long. From germline, CDR1 is MNHEY and CDR2 SVGEGT. The chain's CDR3 is CASRHTILAGGPNTGELFF. The CDR3 DNA is TGTGCCAGCAGGCATACTATACTAGCGGGGGGACCGAACACCGGGGAGCTGTTCTTT.

The gene calls are TRBV28 and TRBJ1-4; the D is unclear. The CDR3 consists of 16 residues. Per the germline V gene, CDR1 is MDHEN and CDR2 is SYDVKM. Trimming took 1 base from V and 3 from J, leaving 12 bases between them. The CDR3 loop is CASSLFPDVANEKLFF. CDR3 nucleotide sequence: TGTGCCAGCAGTTTATTCCCGGATGTGGCTAATGAAAAACTGTTTTTT. The whole variable domain, filled in from reference TRBV28 and TRBJ1-4, reads DVKVTQSSRYLVKRTGEKVFLECVQDMDHENMFWYRQDPGLGLRLIYFSYDVKMKEKGDIPEGYSVSREKKERFSLILESASTNQTSMYLCASSLFPDVANEKLFFGSGTQLSVL.

Only one count was recorded for this clonotype. A single base separates this from a much larger clone, so it may be a read error. The rearrangement joins TRBV7-2 to TRBJ2-1; a weak D match, TRBD2 (7 bases). This CDR3 is 16 amino acids long. V dropped 5 bases and J dropped 10 bases, with 24 bases sitting between them. The germline CDR1 and CDR2 sequences are SGHTA and FQGNSA. CDR3 region: CASSLNGGAIDLEQFF. CDR3 coding DNA: TGTGCCAGCAGCCTCAATGGGGGGGCCATTGACCTAGAGCAGTTCTTC.

This clonotype was picked up many times. The chain recombines TRBV7-2 with TRBJ2-2; the D gene is possibly TRBD1 (5 bases). Germline V gene data show CDR1 as SGHTA and CDR2 as FQGNSA. This CDR3 region has 13 residues. The V end lost 5 bases, the J end lost 6 bases, and 10 bases lay between the germline ends. The CDR3 DNA reads TGTGCCAGCAGCCAAGGGGTACCCGGGGAGCTGTTTTTT. As protein: CASSQGVPGELFF. Supplemented by reference TRBV7-2 and TRBJ2-2, the full variable domain reads GAGVSQSPSNKVTEKGKDVELRCDPISGHTALYWYRQSLGQGLEFLIYFQGNSAPDKSGLPSDRFSAERTGGSVSTLTIQRTQQEDSAVYLCASSQGVPGELFFGEGSRLTVL.

This clonotype was recorded a few times. The chain employs TRBV2 and TRBJ2-1; 7 bases match TRBD1. CDR3 size: 15 residues. With V trimmed by 7 bases and J by 4 bases, 10 bases remained unmatched. CDR1 and CDR2 from the germline V gene are SNHLY and FYNNEI. The DNA for the CDR3 is TGTGCCAGCACGGAGATTTGGGACAGTTACAATGAGCAGTTCTTC. Translating it yields CASTEIWDSYNEQFF.

This clonotype was recorded at least ten times. The rearrangement uses TRBV4-1 and TRBJ2-7; the match to TRBD1 covers 8 bases. This CDR3 has 16 amino acids. Trimming removed 3 bases from V and 4 bases from J; junction bases left unmatched: 11. Germline-derived CDR1 and CDR2 are MGHRA and YSYEKL. CDR3 region: CASSQASDRVSYEQYF. CDR3 bases: TGCGCCAGCAGCCAGGCTTCGGACAGGGTGTCTTACGAGCAGTACTTC.

The chain combines TRBV27 with TRBJ1-1, with no clear D. The V end was cut by 6 bases, the J end by 8 bases, with 13 bases between. The germline V gene has CDR1 MNHEY and CDR2 SMNVEV (reference sequence). The CDR3 totals 12 residues. The CDR3 DNA follows: TGTGCCAGCAGCTTCAGTGGCCGAGAAGCTTTCTTT. Translated, it gives CASSFSGREAFF.

CDR3 amino acids: CATRETARTDTQYF. The CDR3 DNA reads TGTGCCACCAGAGAAACAGCCCGCACAGATACGCAGTATTTT. The chain links TRBV24-1 to TRBJ2-3, with D uncertain. This CDR3 has 14 residues. Trimming pared 7 bases from V and 1 base from J, leaving 11 bases between. Germline V gene data show CDR1 as KGHDR and CDR2 as SFDVKD.

The chain combines TRBV12-3 or TRBV12-4 with TRBJ2-1; 11 bases match TRBD1. Trimming at V came to 6 bases and at J to 2 bases, leaving 6 bases not matched to a gene. The CDR3 loop spans 16 amino acids. The CDR3 loop reads CASSQGTGGTYNEQFF. Written as DNA, the CDR3 is TGTGCCAGCAGCCAAGGGACAGGGGGGACCTACAATGAGCAGTTCTTC.

This sequence joins TRBV4-3 and TRBJ1-1; D gene ambiguous. Trimming stripped 0 bases from V and 4 bases from J, with 12 bases between. This CDR3 is 15 amino acids long. CDR1 is LGHNA and CDR2 is YSLEER in the germline V gene. This CDR3 reads CASSQDFFPATEAFF. The CDR3 DNA reads as TGCGCCAGCAGCCAAGATTTTTTCCCGGCCACTGAAGCTTTCTTT.

The genes are TRBV12-3 or TRBV12-4 and TRBJ1-2, with D perhaps TRBD1 (5 bases). The length of the CDR3 is 15 residues. V lost 5 bases, J lost 3 bases, and 16 bases lay in between. CDR3 DNA: TGTGCCAGCAGTAACACAGGAGAGGATTACTATGGCTACACCTTC. Translation: CASSNTGEDYYGYTF.

The chain uses TRBV25-1 and TRBJ2-5; 7 bases align to TRBD2. J was trimmed by 4 bases and V by 1 base; bases with no gene match: 9. The length of the CDR3 is 16 residues. Germline CDR1 and CDR2: MGHDK and SYGVNS. The CDR3 here is CASSEWVSGGGETQYF. CDR3 sequence (DNA): TGTGCCAGCAGTGAATGGGTTAGTGGGGGGGGAGAGACCCAGTACTTC.

V is TRBV12-5 and J is TRBJ1-2; maybe TRBD1 (5 bases). This CDR3 has 11 amino acids. The germline V gene has CDR1 LGHNT and CDR2 FRNRAP. V gave up 6 bases and J gave up 7 bases, with 9 bases separating them. CDR3 sequence: CASGFRAGYTF. The DNA of the CDR3 is TGTGCTAGTGGCTTCAGGGCTGGCTACACCTTC.

This clonotype was counted only a few times. This CDR3 is CASSLATPKEQYF. In DNA form, the CDR3 reads TGTGCCAGCAGCTTAGCAACACCTAAGGAGCAGTACTTC. The genes are TRBV7-6 and TRBJ2-7, with D unresolved. The CDR3 length is 13 residues. V lost 0 bases and J 7 bases, leaving 10 bases between the germline ends. Germline V gene lookup returns CDR1 SGHVS and CDR2 FNYEAQ.

In this sample, this clonotype turned up many times. This sequence joins TRBV7-2 and TRBJ1-4, with 7 bases matching TRBD1. V gave up 3 bases and J gave up 0 bases; unmatched junction bases: 7. CDR3 length equals 17 residues. Germline-derived CDR1 and CDR2 are SGHTA and FQGNSA. CDR3 region: CASSFAGQAATNEKLFF. As DNA, the CDR3 is TGTGCCAGCAGCTTCGCTGGACAGGCGGCAACTAATGAAAAACTGTTTTTT.

V gene TRBV20-1 combines with J gene TRBJ2-5; D uncertain. Germline CDR1 DFQATT, CDR2 SNEGSKA (reference sequence). The CDR3 has 14 amino acids. Trimming took off 4 bases at V and 2 bases at J, with 14 bases between the two ends. The CDR3 region is CSATDVTKQETQYF. Written as DNA, the CDR3 is TGCAGTGCTACGGACGTAACAAAACAAGAGACCCAGTACTTC.